A selection of T cell receptor beta chains follows, all from one sample in a study of cytomegalovirus exposure and HLA in healthy donors. Repertoires were generated with immunoSEQ multiplex PCR, while TCRdb's copy carries only in-frame clones and drops some. The sample has 100,000 to 150,000 clones, about 76% seen once. Sequenced sample: PBMCs. The receptors come from a woman between 55 and 75 years old in good health and CMV-seropositive. Both conserved end residues are part of each CDR3. D genes are given only for firm matches. Clone size is shown for a subset of rows, as once, few, many or a class of expanded clone.

v_call	d_call	j_call	clone_size	cdr3_nt	cdr3_aa
TRBV15	TRBD1	TRBJ1-1	few	TGTGCCACCAGCAGAACAGGGGGTTTGAACACTGAAGCTTTCTTT	CATSRTGGLNTEAFF
TRBV7-9	TRBD1	TRBJ1-4	once	TGTGCCAGCAGCTTGGAGGGGGCGCAGGGTGAAAAACTGTTTTTT	CASSLEGAQGEKLFF
TRBV7-2	TRBD2	TRBJ2-2	NA	TGTGCCAGCAGCTTATTACTAGCGACAAACACCGGGGAGCTGTTTTTT	CASSLLLATNTGELFF
TRBV18	TRBD1	TRBJ2-7	NA	TGTGCCAGCTCACCAGTACAGGGGGCCTACGAGCAGTACTTC	CASSPVQGAYEQYF
TRBV7-2	TRBD2	TRBJ2-1	few	TGTGCCAGCAGCAGATCGGGACTAGCGGGAGGGCCATCTTACAATGAGCAGTTCTTC	CASSRSGLAGGPSYNEQFF
TRBV7-2	NA	TRBJ1-2	few	TGTGCCAGCAGCCCGAACGGGATTTACTATGGCTACACCTTC	CASSPNGIYYGYTF
TRBV2	NA	TRBJ1-5	NA	TGTGCCAGCAGTGGAAAGGGGGGGGATTTCAATCAGCCCCAGCATTTT	CASSGKGGDFNQPQHF
TRBV11-1	NA	TRBJ1-2	NA	TGTGCCAGCAGCTTATCCCCCAGGGGTGGCTACACCTTC	CASSLSPRGGYTF
TRBV6-1	NA	TRBJ1-2	NA	TGTGCCAGCAGTGAATCCCTCTCCTATGGCTACACCTTC	CASSESLSYGYTF
TRBV6-4	NA	TRBJ1-1	NA	TGTGCCAGCAGAAGCGGGGCCGACAATAACACTGAAGCTTTCTTT	CASRSGADNNTEAFF
TRBV9	NA	TRBJ2-5	NA	TGTGCCAGCAGCCCAATGGGAGGGGGACAAGAGACCCAGTACTTC	CASSPMGGGQETQYF
TRBV6-6	TRBD2	TRBJ2-1	NA	TGTGCCAGCACCACTAGCGGGAACTACAATGAGCAGTTCTTC	CASTTSGNYNEQFF
TRBV27	NA	TRBJ2-1	few	TGTGCCAGCAGTCGCTCCTCGTTCCGGGGCAATGAGCAGTTCTTC	CASSRSSFRGNEQFF
TRBV7-3	NA	TRBJ1-2	NA	TGTGCCAGCAGCCCGCAGGGGACGACGCGATATGGCTACACCTTC	CASSPQGTTRYGYTF
TRBV19	TRBD1	TRBJ1-2	once	TGTGCCAGTAGGAATCCGGGACAGGGGCACTATGGCTACACCTTC	CASRNPGQGHYGYTF
TRBV18	TRBD2	TRBJ2-1	NA	TGTGCCAGCTCACAGGCGGGAGGGATGGATGAGCAGTTCTTC	CASSQAGGMDEQFF
TRBV5-6	NA	TRBJ2-1	NA	TGTGCCAGCAGCTTTGGTACGGGTTTCGTATACAATGAGCAGTTCTTC	CASSFGTGFVYNEQFF
TRBV7-2	TRBD1	TRBJ2-2	NA	TGTGCCAGCAGCTTAACAGGGACAGGGGGCGGCACCGGGGAGCTGTTTTTT	CASSLTGTGGGTGELFF
TRBV5-1	NA	TRBJ2-1	few	TGCGCCAGCAGCTTGGTGACCGGGAACAATGAGCAGTTCTTC	CASSLVTGNNEQFF
TRBV9	NA	TRBJ2-5	NA	TGTGCCAGCAGCGCGGACTCTATGTACCAAGAGACCCAGTACTTC	CASSADSMYQETQYF
TRBV5-4	TRBD2	TRBJ2-7	NA	TGTGCCAGCAGCTTGGCGCCTAGCGGGGGCTTAGTCGAGCAGTACTTC	CASSLAPSGGLVEQYF
TRBV19	NA	TRBJ1-4	NA	TGTGCCAGTAGTACCCGAAACAGGGTTGAAGAAAAACTGTTTTTT	CASSTRNRVEEKLFF
TRBV11-2	NA	TRBJ1-1	NA	TGTGCCAGCAGCCTAACGGGGGACACTGAAGCTTTCTTT	CASSLTGDTEAFF
TRBV5-4	NA	TRBJ1-1	few	TGTGCCAGCAGCTTCGGGGGGGCAAATAGGCCTGAAGCTTTCTTT	CASSFGGANRPEAFF
TRBV13	NA	TRBJ1-1	NA	TGTGCCAGCAGGCCCCGTGCACGCGGTAGTAGCACTGAAGCTTTCTTT	CASRPRARGSSTEAFF
TRBV2	NA	TRBJ2-7	few	TGTGCCAGCAGTCCCCGGGGCGAGCAGTACTTC	CASSPRGEQYF
TRBV7-9	TRBD2	TRBJ2-5	NA	TGTGCCAGCAGCTTAGTAGGGACTAGCGGGGGTCAAGAGACCCAGTACTTC	CASSLVGTSGGQETQYF
TRBV11-1	TRBD1	TRBJ2-3	few	TGTGCCAGCAGCCCGAGGACAGGAAGCACAGATACGCAGTATTTT	CASSPRTGSTDTQYF
TRBV6-5	NA	TRBJ1-5	NA	TGTGCCAGCAGGAGGGACACACATAGCAATCAGCCCCAGCATTTT	CASRRDTHSNQPQHF
TRBV19	TRBD2	TRBJ2-1	once	TGTGCCAGTAGTACCCAGACTAGCGGGAGAAGTAATGAGCAGTTCTTC	CASSTQTSGRSNEQFF
TRBV4-2	TRBD2	TRBJ2-1	once	TGTGCCAGCAGCCAAGTAGGAGCGGGGGGCCGCAATGAGCAGTTCTTC	CASSQVGAGGRNEQFF
TRBV6-5	NA	TRBJ2-2	NA	TGTGCCAGCAGAAAGGACTACCTCGTAGGGGAGCTGTTTTTT	CASRKDYLVGELFF
TRBV11-2	NA	TRBJ1-6	NA	TGTGCCAGCAGCTTAACGACAACCTCTAATTCACCCCTCCACTTT	CASSLTTTSNSPLHF
TRBV18	NA	TRBJ1-4	few	TGTGCCAGCTCACCACTCGGGGGAGTAGGCGAAAAACTGTTTTTT	CASSPLGGVGEKLFF
TRBV19	NA	TRBJ2-3	NA	TGTGCCAGTAGTATAGGCGGGTCCCGGCCAGATACGCAGTATTTT	CASSIGGSRPDTQYF
TRBV27	NA	TRBJ1-5	NA	TGTGCCAGCAGCCGGAGGTTGCCTTCGAGCAATCAGCCCCAGCATTTT	CASSRRLPSSNQPQHF
TRBV7-2	NA	TRBJ1-2	NA	TGTGCCAGCAGCTTAGTTGAGGGAAACTATGGCTACACCTTC	CASSLVEGNYGYTF
TRBV14	NA	TRBJ1-1	NA	TGTGCCAGCAGCCCCCAAGGTACAGGGTGGACTGAAGCTTTCTTT	CASSPQGTGWTEAFF
TRBV21-1	NA	TRBJ2-1	NA	TGTGCCAGCAGCAAAGTGGAGTTACCTAGCGGGACATTCTCTTACAATGAGCAGTTCTTC	CASSKVELPSGTFSYNEQFF
TRBV7-6	TRBD2	TRBJ2-7	NA	TGTGCCAGCAGCTTTGGGCGGGAGAACGACGAGCAGTACTTC	CASSFGRENDEQYF
TRBV7-9	NA	TRBJ1-1	few	TGTGCCAGCAGCTTTACGCCGAGAACGGAGGCTTTCTTT	CASSFTPRTEAFF
TRBV5-5	NA	TRBJ2-7	NA	TGTGCCAGCAGCTTACAGGGCTACGAGCAGTACTTC	CASSLQGYEQYF
TRBV5-1	NA	TRBJ1-2	NA	TGCGCCAGCAGCTTGGACTTTGGCTACACCTTC	CASSLDFGYTF
TRBV6-5	NA	TRBJ1-2	NA	TGTGCCAGCAGATGGACAGAGAAGGATGGCTACACCTTC	CASRWTEKDGYTF
TRBV11-1	NA	TRBJ1-5	NA	TGTGCCAGCAGCAAGACAGATAATCAGCCCCAGCATTTT	CASSKTDNQPQHF